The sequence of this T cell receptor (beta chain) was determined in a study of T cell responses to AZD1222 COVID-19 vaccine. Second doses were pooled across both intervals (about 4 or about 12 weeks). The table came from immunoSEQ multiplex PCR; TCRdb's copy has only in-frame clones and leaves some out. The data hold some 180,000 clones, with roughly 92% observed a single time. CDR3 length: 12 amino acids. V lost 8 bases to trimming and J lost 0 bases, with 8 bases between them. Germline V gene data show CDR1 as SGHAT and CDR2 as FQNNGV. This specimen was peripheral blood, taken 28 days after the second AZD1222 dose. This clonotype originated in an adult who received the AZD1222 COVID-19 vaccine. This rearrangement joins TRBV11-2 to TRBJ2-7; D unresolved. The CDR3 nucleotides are TGTGCCAGCTTGTCCGCCTCCTACGAGCAGTACTTC. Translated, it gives CASLSASYEQYF.